This T cell receptor (beta chain) emerged from a study of blood T cell repertoires in COVID-19. Turning to the study itself: The United States, Italy and Spain supplied acute and convalescent COVID-19 samples. T cells, B-cell-depleted T cells, or PBMCs supplied cDNA or gDNA.

Per the germline V gene, CDR1 is SGHTA and CDR2 is FQGNSA. V trimming: 3 bases; J trimming: 4 bases; junction bases outside the gene matches: 5. The CDR3 extends over 15 amino acids. Original analysis: How many nucleated cells were present was estimated from reference gene primer amplification. This table comes from immunoSEQ multiplex PCR, and its TCRdb copy is limited to in-frame clones, with some not included. Clone size and the V and J calls come from that table; the DNA yielded D and trimming. The table records about 88,000 clones, approximately 87% of them present only once. The receptor comes from a woman in her 70s with acute or convalescent COVID-19. The rearrangement joins TRBV7-2 to TRBJ1-1; 10 bases are shared with TRBD1. Source material: peripheral blood. The CDR3 bases are TGTGCCAGCAGCTTGGGGACAGGGGTGGGCACTGAAGCTTTCTTT. It yields the protein CASSLGTGVGTEAFF. The full variable domain, completed using reference TRBV7-2 and TRBJ1-1, is GAGVSQSPSNKVTEKGKDVELRCDPISGHTALYWYRQSLGQGLEFLIYFQGNSAPDKSGLPSDRFSAERTGGSVSTLTIQRTQQEDSAVYLCASSLGTGVGTEAFFGQGTRLTVV.